This is a list of T cell receptor beta chains from one sample in a study of molecular identifiers for immune sequencing clone quantification. Each CDR3 protein gets one entry after TCRdb re-called the PCR reads with MiXCR. The sample includes about half a million distinct CDR3 sequences, around a fifth seen only once; the top ten take about 0.8%. Sequencing was done on a sample of naive CD8+ T cells from blood, with Jurkat cell RNA spiked in. The receptors shown here come from a human donor in good health. Some libraries in this study had Jurkat cell RNA spiked in. The CDR3 runs from the conserved cysteine through the conserved F or W. The D gene is left open where the match is weak. Size values are once, few and many counts, or a class for expanded clones, and some rows have none.

j_call: TRBJ2-3; clone_size: many; d_call: TRBD2; v_call: TRBV27; cdr3_nt: TGTGCCAGCAGTTTGGAGACTAGCTCGGCAGATACGCAGTATTTT; cdr3_aa: CASSLETSSADTQYF
j_call: TRBJ2-7; clone_size: -; d_call: -; v_call: TRBV7-9; cdr3_nt: TGTGCCAGCAGCCGCTTGGGTTACGAGCGGTACTTC; cdr3_aa: CASSRLGYERYF
j_call: TRBJ2-2; clone_size: -; d_call: TRBD1; v_call: TRBV3-1; cdr3_nt: TGTGCCAGCAGCCCGCGGGGACAGGGGGTAACCGGGGAGCTGTTTTTT; cdr3_aa: CASSPRGQGVTGELFF
j_call: TRBJ2-1; clone_size: few; d_call: -; v_call: TRBV6-1; cdr3_nt: TGTGCTGTTATGGGGGTGCTTTCTTACAATGAGCAGTTCTTC; cdr3_aa: CAVMGVLSYNEQFF
j_call: TRBJ1-4; clone_size: -; d_call: -; v_call: TRBV5-1; cdr3_nt: TGCGCCAGCAGCTTGGTTCTTCCCTCCGGCAGGGCTAACCCAACTAATGAAAAACTGTTTTTT; cdr3_aa: CASSLVLPSGRANPTNEKLFF
j_call: TRBJ2-6; clone_size: few; d_call: -; v_call: TRBV7-6; cdr3_nt: TGTGCCAGCAGCTCCCTTGGGGGGCGCACGACTGCTGGGGCCAACGTCCTGACTTTC; cdr3_aa: CASSSLGGRTTAGANVLTF
j_call: TRBJ2-7; clone_size: few; d_call: TRBD2; v_call: TRBV11-1; cdr3_nt: TGTGCCAGCAGCCCTAGACTAGCGGTTACCTACGAGCAGTACTTC; cdr3_aa: CASSPRLAVTYEQYF
j_call: TRBJ2-2; clone_size: many; d_call: TRBD1; v_call: TRBV7-9; cdr3_nt: TGTGCCAGCAGCCCTGAGGGACAGTGGAACACCGGGGAGCTGTTTTTT; cdr3_aa: CASSPEGQWNTGELFF
j_call: TRBJ1-6; clone_size: few; d_call: TRBD1; v_call: TRBV30; cdr3_nt: TGTGCCTGGAGAATCCCAGGGGGACCCTTCGGCCTCCACTTT; cdr3_aa: CAWRIPGGPFGLHF
j_call: TRBJ2-2; clone_size: few; d_call: -; v_call: TRBV7-6; cdr3_nt: TGTGCCGGGCAGGCGATGAACACCGGGGAGCTGTTTTTT; cdr3_aa: CAGQAMNTGELFF
j_call: TRBJ1-1; clone_size: many; d_call: -; v_call: TRBV28; cdr3_nt: TGTGCCAGCAGTTGGGGAGGGGAAGGCACTGAAGCTTTCTTT; cdr3_aa: CASSWGGEGTEAFF
j_call: TRBJ2-7; clone_size: many; d_call: TRBD1; v_call: TRBV7-9; cdr3_nt: TGTGCCAGCAGCCCCGCGGGGACAGGGGATGCATACGAGCAGTACTTC; cdr3_aa: CASSPAGTGDAYEQYF
j_call: TRBJ2-7; clone_size: -; d_call: TRBD1; v_call: TRBV3-1; cdr3_nt: TGTGCCAGCAGCCAAGGGACCGAGACAGGGCTTTGGGAGCAGTACTTC; cdr3_aa: CASSQGTETGLWEQYF
j_call: TRBJ2-3; clone_size: few; d_call: -; v_call: TRBV19; cdr3_nt: TGTGCCACTAGGACAGCTAGCACAGATACGCAGTATTTT; cdr3_aa: CATRTASTDTQYF
j_call: TRBJ2-1; clone_size: many; d_call: TRBD2; v_call: TRBV14; cdr3_nt: TGTGCCAGCACCCAAGGGACTAGCTCTAGAAATGAGCAGTTCTTC; cdr3_aa: CASTQGTSSRNEQFF
j_call: TRBJ1-5; clone_size: many; d_call: -; v_call: TRBV10-3; cdr3_nt: TGTGCCATCAGTGATCGGACACCCGATCGGCCCCAGCATTTT; cdr3_aa: CAISDRTPDRPQHF
j_call: TRBJ1-1; clone_size: many; d_call: -; v_call: TRBV13; cdr3_nt: TGTGCCAGCAGCTGGGCGAACACTGAAGCTTTCTTT; cdr3_aa: CASSWANTEAFF
j_call: TRBJ2-1; clone_size: -; d_call: TRBD2; v_call: TRBV12-3/TRBV12-4; cdr3_nt: TGTGCCAGCAGCCTCTGGGGACTAGCGGGCAATGAGCAGTTCTTC; cdr3_aa: CASSLWGLAGNEQFF
j_call: TRBJ1-1; clone_size: few; d_call: -; v_call: TRBV21-1; cdr3_nt: TGTGCCAGCACCGGAGGGGGTCAGCAGGGCGGCACTGAAGCTTTCTTT; cdr3_aa: CASTGGGQQGGTEAFF
j_call: TRBJ2-7; clone_size: -; d_call: TRBD2; v_call: TRBV27; cdr3_nt: TGTGCCAGCAGTTTATCTGCTAGCGGAGCCTACGAGCAGTACTTC; cdr3_aa: CASSLSASGAYEQYF
j_call: TRBJ2-6; clone_size: many; d_call: TRBD2; v_call: TRBV10-3; cdr3_nt: TGTGCCATCAGCGCTAGCGGGAGGTCTGGGGCCAACGTCCTGACTTTC; cdr3_aa: CAISASGRSGANVLTF
j_call: TRBJ2-1; clone_size: once; d_call: TRBD2; v_call: TRBV27; cdr3_nt: TGTGCCAGCAGCCTCGGGAGGACTTACAATGAGCAGTTCTTC; cdr3_aa: CASSLGRTYNEQFF
j_call: TRBJ2-3; clone_size: -; d_call: -; v_call: TRBV9; cdr3_nt: TGTGCCAGCAGCGGAACCAAAGATACGCAGTATTTT; cdr3_aa: CASSGTKDTQYF
j_call: TRBJ2-3; clone_size: -; d_call: TRBD1; v_call: TRBV2; cdr3_nt: TGTGCCAACAGTGAAGAACCGGGACAGGGGGACACAGATACGCAGTATTTT; cdr3_aa: CANSEEPGQGDTDTQYF
j_call: TRBJ2-1; clone_size: -; d_call: -; v_call: TRBV15; cdr3_nt: TGTGCCACCAGCAGAGTCAGGGGGGACAATGAGCAGTTCTTC; cdr3_aa: CATSRVRGDNEQFF
j_call: TRBJ2-3; clone_size: many; d_call: -; v_call: TRBV6-5; cdr3_nt: TGTGCCAGCAGTTTCCATAGCACAGATACGCAGTATTTT; cdr3_aa: CASSFHSTDTQYF
j_call: TRBJ2-7; clone_size: many; d_call: -; v_call: TRBV7-9; cdr3_nt: TGTGCCAGCAGCTTCGCGCGGGGCGAGCAGTACTTC; cdr3_aa: CASSFARGEQYF
j_call: TRBJ2-2; clone_size: -; d_call: TRBD1; v_call: TRBV11-2; cdr3_nt: TGTGCCAGCAGCTTAGATCTTATGTTTGGACAGGCGAACACCGGGGAGCTGCTTTTT; cdr3_aa: CASSLDLMFGQANTGELLF
j_call: TRBJ2-7; clone_size: few; d_call: TRBD1; v_call: TRBV7-9; cdr3_nt: TGTGCCAGCAGCTTAGAGGGACAGGCATACGAGCAGTACTTC; cdr3_aa: CASSLEGQAYEQYF
j_call: TRBJ2-7; clone_size: -; d_call: -; v_call: TRBV7-2; cdr3_nt: TGTGCCAGCAGCTTGTTGGCAGGGAGCCGCGAGCAGTACTTC; cdr3_aa: CASSLLAGSREQYF
j_call: TRBJ2-7; clone_size: -; d_call: -; v_call: TRBV20-1; cdr3_nt: TGCAGTGCCGTCGGCATCCGCTACGAGCAGTACTTC; cdr3_aa: CSAVGIRYEQYF
j_call: TRBJ2-5; clone_size: many; d_call: -; v_call: TRBV30; cdr3_nt: TGTGCCTGGAACCGGGGACGGCAGGAGGAAGAGACCCAGTACTTC; cdr3_aa: CAWNRGRQEEETQYF
j_call: TRBJ2-1; clone_size: -; d_call: -; v_call: TRBV20-1; cdr3_nt: TGCAGTGCTAGATCGTGGGGTGGACCCTTTGGTGAGCAGTTCTTC; cdr3_aa: CSARSWGGPFGEQFF
j_call: TRBJ1-5; clone_size: few; d_call: -; v_call: TRBV6-5; cdr3_nt: TGTGCCAGCAGTTACTCGGGGAGGAATCAGCCCCAGCATTTT; cdr3_aa: CASSYSGRNQPQHF
j_call: TRBJ2-5; clone_size: many; d_call: TRBD1; v_call: TRBV19; cdr3_nt: TGTGCCAGTAGTGCAGGGGGCATTGAGACCCAGTACTTC; cdr3_aa: CASSAGGIETQYF